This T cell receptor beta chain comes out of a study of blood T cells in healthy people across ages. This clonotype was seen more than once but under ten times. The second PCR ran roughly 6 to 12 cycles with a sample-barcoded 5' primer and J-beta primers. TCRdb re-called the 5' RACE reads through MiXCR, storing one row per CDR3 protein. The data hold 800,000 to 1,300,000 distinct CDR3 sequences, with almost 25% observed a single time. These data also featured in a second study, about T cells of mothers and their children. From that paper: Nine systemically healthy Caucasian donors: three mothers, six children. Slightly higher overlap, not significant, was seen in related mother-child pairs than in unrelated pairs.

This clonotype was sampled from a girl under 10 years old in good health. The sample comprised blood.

CDR3 amino acids: CASSHIRQPEQYF. Here the CDR3 DNA reads TGTGCCAGCAGCCATATTCGACAGCCCGAGCAGTACTTC. The chain employs TRBV3-1 and TRBJ2-7; a weak D match, TRBD1 (5 bases). The germline gives CDR1 LGHDT, CDR2 YNNKEL (reference sequence). V lost 3 bases, J lost 6 bases, and 12 bases lay in between. There are 13 residues in the CDR3.